The rows below give T cell receptor beta chains drawn from one sample of a study of monozygotic twins with inflammatory bowel disease. TCRdb re-called the 5' RACE reads and gives one entry per CDR3 protein, without DNA. The clone table shows about 420,000 distinct CDR3 sequences, with the ten largest holding around 2.3%. Source material: blood. Receptor source: a human donor with ulcerative colitis or Crohn's disease, or a healthy co-twin of an affected twin (not recorded which). The CDR3 runs from the conserved cysteine through the conserved F or W.

V	J	CDR3
TRBV18	TRBJ1-4	CASSPLRDRDEKLFF
TRBV12-2	TRBJ2-7	CASRLGARGLHEQYF
TRBV4-2	TRBJ2-7	CASSQDLAGGDEQYF
TRBV4-1	TRBJ1-1	CASSQDFRGGSEAFF
TRBV20-1	TRBJ1-4	CSATRTITGVKLFF
TRBV10-3	TRBJ2-2	CTASGLASLGELFF
TRBV5-1	TRBJ2-2	CASSLAEGPGIPGELFF
TRBV20-1	TRBJ2-5	CSAGARLQETQYF
TRBV7-6	TRBJ2-1	CASSPVAGTGNEQFF
TRBV7-2	TRBJ1-5	CASSLVPPGLGGQPQHF
TRBV20-1	TRBJ2-3	CSARDLLASVGTDTQYF
TRBV24-1	TRBJ2-1	CATSGGNEQFF
TRBV27	TRBJ2-7	CASSFLSSYEQYF
TRBV24-1	TRBJ2-3	CATSDNTGAGTDTQYF
TRBV15	TRBJ2-5	CATSRASSGAETQYF
TRBV6-2/TRBV6-3	TRBJ2-3	CASSYLGVRPTLRDTQYF
TRBV2	TRBJ2-7	CASTSPGLAAEQYF
TRBV5-1	TRBJ1-1	CASSLGAPYTEAFF
TRBV28	TRBJ1-1	CASSGAGGHSRTEAFF
TRBV2	TRBJ2-2	CATTYTLFFGELFF
TRBV2	TRBJ2-7	CVSSEGTASYEQYF
TRBV18	TRBJ1-1	CASSPPAGGTEAFF
TRBV11-2	TRBJ2-7	CASSPLSGTSGTSYEQYF